One sample yielded the 26 T cell receptor beta chains listed below, sequenced in a study of CD8 T cells in Susac syndrome (dated by TCRdb to about 2019). Library construction relied on the immunoSEQ multiplex PCR assay. RNA was extracted using the RNeasy kit, and roughly 0.45 to 1 microgram was reverse transcribed with random hexamers. TCRdb ran its own pipeline on the public reads, namely fastp trimming at Q25 and MiXCR clone calling, and kept in-frame beta chains. Rows are unified per CDR3 protein, each entry keeping the most common DNA and genes. The sample contains 45,000 to 60,000 distinct CDR3 sequences, about 92% of them found a single time. Of the sample, roughly 0.5% is held by the ten largest clones. The sequencing sample was made of CD8+ T cells from PBMCs. Every receptor here comes from a human donor with multiple sclerosis.

The J gene is TRBJ2-1, the V gene TRBV30, with 10 bases that match TRBD2. The germline gives CDR1 GTSNPN, CDR2 SVGIG (reference sequence). The V gene end was trimmed by 3 bases and the J gene end by 4 bases; junction bases not matched to a gene: 9. The CDR3 totals 16 residues. CDR3 loop: CAWSPSAGGLYNEQFF. The CDR3 nucleotides read TGTGCCTGGAGCCCTTCAGCGGGGGGGCTTTACAATGAGCAGTTCTTC.

The chain carries TRBV5-1 and TRBJ1-4; the D is unclear. Germline V gene data show CDR1 as SGHRS and CDR2 as YFSETQ. The V and J ends lost 0 bases and 2 bases respectively, with 2 bases between them. The CDR3 sequence is 13 residues long. This CDR3 is CASSLDTNEKLFF. The CDR3 DNA follows: TGCGCCAGCAGCTTGGATACTAATGAAAAACTGTTTTTT.

The chain has TRBV6-4 and TRBJ2-3; TRBD2 aligns across 9 bases. The CDR3 is 16 residues long. The V gene's germline CDR1 is MRHNA and CDR2 SNTAGT. V gave up 2 bases and J gave up 3 bases; unmatched junction bases: 6. Here the CDR3 reads CASSDRAGGPTDTQYF. The DNA of the CDR3 is TGTGCCAGCAGTGACCGGGCGGGGGGGCCAACAGATACGCAGTATTTT.

The chain links TRBV15 to TRBJ2-3, with 12 positions matching TRBD2. Germline-derived CDR1 and CDR2 are LNHNV and YYDKDF (reference sequence). The CDR3 covers 16 residues. The V segment lost 2 bases and the J segment 3 bases; nucleotides outside the gene matches: 3. CDR3 residues: CATSRLLAGGTDTQYF. In DNA form, the CDR3 reads TGTGCCACCAGCAGATTGCTAGCGGGGGGGACAGATACGCAGTATTTT.

This chain links TRBV11-2 with TRBJ1-2, with a possible D match to TRBD1 (5 bases). Germline CDR1 and CDR2: SGHAT and FQNNGV. V was trimmed by 4 bases and J by 4 bases, leaving 10 bases between them. This CDR3 comprises 13 residues. DNA for the CDR3: TGTGCCAGCAGCTGGGGGACGGCCTATGGCTACACCTTC. Protein: CASSWGTAYGYTF.

The chain recombines TRBV6-1 with TRBJ1-5; 7 bases match TRBD1. The CDR3 is 13 amino acids. Germline-derived CDR1 and CDR2 are MNHNS and SASEGT. V lost 3 bases and J lost 4; bases outside the gene matches: 0. The CDR3, as DNA: TGTGCCAGCAGTGAGACAGGGAATCAGCCCCAGCATTTT. Its protein is CASSETGNQPQHF.

This chain joins TRBV12-3 or TRBV12-4 and TRBJ2-5; 9 bases are shared with TRBD1. V trimming: 5 bases; J trimming: 5 bases; junction bases outside the gene matches: 9. This CDR3 has 15 amino acids. CDR3 amino acids: CASSGGTGLGETQYF. The CDR3 DNA follows: TGTGCCAGCAGTGGGGGGACAGGGCTGGGCGAGACCCAGTACTTC.

The genes are TRBV13 and TRBJ2-1; TRBD2 matches 9 bases. The CDR3 is made up of 14 amino acids. Germline V gene lookup returns CDR1 PRHDT and CDR2 FYEKMQ (reference sequence). V lost 5 bases to trimming and J lost 10 bases; unmatched junction nucleotides: 9. CDR3 nucleotide sequence: TGTGCCAGCAGCCCACAGCGGGGGGCGGGGGAGCAGTTCTTC. This encodes CASSPQRGAGEQFF.

The chain recombines TRBV30 with TRBJ1-1; D is ambiguous. CDR1 GTSNPN and CDR2 SVGIG come from the germline V gene (reference sequence). V was pared by 3 bases and J by 0 bases, with 8 bases between. CDR3 length: 13 residues. The CDR3 loop is CAWRDTLNTEAFF. In nucleotides, the CDR3 is TGTGCCTGGAGGGATACATTGAACACTGAAGCTTTCTTT.

The chain has TRBV12-3 or TRBV12-4 and TRBJ1-3; 7 positions agree with TRBD1. The CDR3 consists of 15 residues. With V trimmed by 6 bases and J by 1 base, 6 bases remained unmatched. The CDR3 region is CASSWTGPSGNTIYF. CDR3 in DNA: TGTGCCAGCAGCTGGACAGGCCCTTCTGGAAACACCATATATTTT.

The chain employs TRBV15 and TRBJ2-1; TRBD1 is a possible D gene (6 bases). V lost 4 bases, J lost 7 bases, and 23 bases lay in between. This CDR3 is 17 amino acids long. Germline loops: CDR1 LNHNV, CDR2 YYDKDF (reference sequence). The CDR3 is CATSTTPGTPGRNEQFF. The CDR3 DNA reads as TGTGCCACCAGCACAACCCCCGGGACACCGGGAAGGAATGAGCAGTTCTTC.

The V gene is TRBV4-3, the J gene TRBJ1-2; TRBD1 is a possible D gene (6 bases). This CDR3 region has 15 residues. The V gene lost 0 bases and the J gene lost 2 bases, with 10 bases spanning the gap. The germline gives CDR1 LGHNA, CDR2 YSLEER. DNA of the CDR3: TGCGCCAGCAGCCAAGACAGGACAGTGAACTATGGCTACACCTTC. It is translated as CASSQDRTVNYGYTF.

V is TRBV6-1 and J is TRBJ1-1, with D possibly matching TRBD1 (6 bases). Germline V gene data show CDR1 as MNHNS and CDR2 as SASEGT. The V end was cut by 5 bases, the J end by 0 bases, with 16 bases between. The CDR3 totals 16 residues. The CDR3 nucleotides read TGTGCCAGCAGTACCTATACGACAGGATTGAACACTGAAGCTTTCTTT. Encoded protein: CASSTYTTGLNTEAFF.

The chain uses TRBV18 and TRBJ1-5, with TRBD1 as a possible D gene (6 bases). Trimming took off 5 bases at V and 5 bases at J, with 7 bases between the two ends. The length of the CDR3 is 12 residues. CDR1 is KGHSH, CDR2 LQKENI, per germline. For the CDR3, the DNA is TGTGCCAGCTCAAGGGGGGATCAGCCCCAGCATTTT. It encodes CASSRGDQPQHF.

The CDR3 nucleotides are TGTGCCTGTTACAATACCGGGGAGCTGTTTTTT. The encoded protein is CACYNTGELFF. The rearrangement uses TRBV30 and TRBJ2-2; D gene uncertain. Germline V gene sequence: CDR1 GTSNPN, CDR2 SVGIG (reference sequence). V gave up 6 bases and J gave up 5 bases, with 7 bases separating them. This CDR3 comprises 11 residues. The full variable domain, in which reference TRBV30 and TRBJ2-2 provide the parts outside the CDR3, is SQTIHQWPATLVQPVGSPLSLECTVEGTSNPNLYWYRQAAGRGLQLLFYSVGIGQISSEVPQNLSASRPQDRQFILSSKKLLLSDSGFYLCACYNTGELFFGEGSRLTVL.

V and J are TRBV20-1 and TRBJ2-1, with 8 bases identical to TRBD2. The germline V gene encodes CDR1 DFQATT and CDR2 SNEGSKA (reference sequence). The CDR3 has 15 amino acids. The junction had 8 bases not matched to a gene; V was cut back by 6 bases and J by 1 base. The DNA for the CDR3 is TGCAGTGCCGACTGGCGGGGGGCGTCCTACAATGAGCAGTTCTTC. Translating gives CSADWRGASYNEQFF.

This chain uses TRBV5-4 with TRBJ1-3; maybe TRBD1 (6 bases). Germline assignment: CDR1 SGHNT and CDR2 YYREEE (reference sequence). V shed 0 bases and J shed 3 bases, with 7 bases lying between them. This CDR3 has 14 amino acids. CDR3 protein: CASSLADSGNTIYF. DNA of the CDR3: TGTGCCAGCAGCTTGGCGGACAGTGGAAACACCATATATTTT.

CDR3 DNA sequence: TGTGCCACCGCGGGGGGGACTTCCGACACCGGGGAGCTGTTTTTT. Translating gives CATAGGTSDTGELFF. The rearrangement links TRBV15 to TRBJ2-2, with TRBD2 matching over 9 bases. CDR1 and CDR2 (germline): LNHNV, YYDKDF (reference sequence). J gave up 3 bases and V 8 bases, and 7 bases lay outside the gene matches. CDR3 length equals 15 residues.

V and J are TRBV28 and TRBJ2-7; tentative D call: TRBD1 (6 bases). The CDR3 length is 14 residues. V was pared by 5 bases and J by 0 bases, with 11 bases between. Germline values: CDR1 MDHEN, CDR2 SYDVKM. CDR3 protein: CASSVGQHSYEQYF. For the CDR3, the DNA is TGTGCCAGCAGTGTAGGACAGCACTCCTACGAGCAGTACTTC.

V usage is TRBV5-6 and J usage is TRBJ2-3; D remains ambiguous. The CDR3 runs 15 residues. Per the germline V gene, CDR1 is SGHDT and CDR2 is YYEEEE. Trimming removed 6 bases from V and 0 bases from J, with 14 bases in between. The CDR3 region has the DNA TGTGCCAGCACTTCCCTCCTGGTTAGCACAGATACGCAGTATTTT. Protein sequence: CASTSLLVSTDTQYF.

This clonotype appeared once. This chain links TRBV15 with TRBJ2-7; no firm D call. Trimming pared 0 bases from V and 0 bases from J, leaving 12 bases between. Per the germline V gene, CDR1 is LNHNV and CDR2 is YYDKDF (reference sequence). The CDR3 loop spans 16 amino acids. The CDR3 here is CATSREESLFSYEQYF. CDR3 in DNA: TGTGCCACCAGCAGAGAGGAATCCCTCTTCTCCTACGAGCAGTACTTC.

This chain connects TRBV16 to TRBJ1-2; D not resolved. The CDR3 is made up of 14 amino acids. Per germline, CDR1 KGHSY and CDR2 FQNENV. The V and J ends lost 2 bases and 5 bases respectively, with 12 bases between them. The chain's CDR3 is CASSQETVNYGYTF. CDR3 DNA: TGTGCCAGCAGCCAAGAAACCGTGAATTATGGCTACACCTTC.

The chain joins TRBV7-9 to TRBJ2-5; 12 positions agree with TRBD2. Per germline, CDR1 SEHNR and CDR2 FQNEAQ (reference sequence). The V segment lost 5 bases and the J segment 1 base; nucleotides outside the gene matches: 8. The CDR3 sequence is 17 residues long. CDR3 in DNA: TGTGCCAGCAGCGGAGAGGCTAGCGGGGGGGCCCAAGAGACCCAGTACTTC. This translates into CASSGEASGGAQETQYF.

The rearrangement joins TRBV5-1 to TRBJ2-7; 8 bases map to TRBD1. CDR3 length: 13 amino acids. Germline lookup yields CDR1 SGHRS and CDR2 YFSETQ. The V segment lost 4 bases and the J segment 5 bases; nucleotides outside the gene matches: 5. CDR3 sequence: CASSPGQENEQYF. The DNA of the CDR3 is TGCGCCAGCAGCCCGGGACAGGAGAACGAGCAGTACTTC.

This rearrangement joins TRBV20-1 to TRBJ1-2; D gene unclear. The CDR3 has 14 amino acids. V was clipped by 1 base and J by 6 bases, with 15 bases between them. In germline, CDR1 is DFQATT, CDR2 SNEGSKA (reference sequence). The chain's CDR3 is CSARGSRDYDGYTF. Here the CDR3 DNA reads TGCAGTGCTAGAGGATCCCGGGATTACGATGGCTACACCTTC.

The rearrangement uses TRBV12-3 or TRBV12-4 and TRBJ2-1; no definite D call. V dropped 6 bases and J dropped 5 bases, with 11 bases sitting between them. CDR3 length equals 13 residues. CDR3 in amino acids: CASRIGSNNEQFF. In DNA, the CDR3 is TGTGCCAGCAGGATAGGTTCAAACAATGAGCAGTTCTTC.